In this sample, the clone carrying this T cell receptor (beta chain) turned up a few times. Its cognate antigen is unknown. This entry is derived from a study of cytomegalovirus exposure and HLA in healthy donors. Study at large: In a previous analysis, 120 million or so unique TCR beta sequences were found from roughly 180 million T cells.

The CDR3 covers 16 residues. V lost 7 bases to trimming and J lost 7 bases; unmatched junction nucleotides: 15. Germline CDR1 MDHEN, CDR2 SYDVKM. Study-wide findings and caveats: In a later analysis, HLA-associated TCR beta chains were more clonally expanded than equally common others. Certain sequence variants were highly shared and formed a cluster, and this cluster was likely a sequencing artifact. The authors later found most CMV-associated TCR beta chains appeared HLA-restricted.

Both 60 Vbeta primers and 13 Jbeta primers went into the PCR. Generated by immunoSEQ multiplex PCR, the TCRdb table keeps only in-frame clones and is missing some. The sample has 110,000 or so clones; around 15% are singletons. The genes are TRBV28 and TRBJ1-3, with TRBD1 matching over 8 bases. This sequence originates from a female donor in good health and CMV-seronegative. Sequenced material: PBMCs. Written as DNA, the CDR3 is TGTGCCAGCACCGCGGGGCCCCCAGGGGGCAAGAACACCATATATTTT. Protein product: CASTAGPPGGKNTIYF. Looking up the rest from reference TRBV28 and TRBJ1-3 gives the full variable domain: DVKVTQSSRYLVKRTGEKVFLECVQDMDHENMFWYRQDPGLGLRLIYFSYDVKMKEKGDIPEGYSVSREKKERFSLILESASTNQTSMYLCASTAGPPGGKNTIYFGEGSWLTVV.